One and the same sample provided the 19 T cell receptor beta chains below, sequenced in a study of molecular identifiers for immune sequencing clone quantification. TCRdb passed the PCR reads through MiXCR, listing each CDR3 protein once. The sample lists more than 550,000 distinct CDR3 sequences, 25% occurring once. The sample was naive CD8+ T cells from blood, with Jurkat cell RNA spiked in. Subset specified: FACS-sorted CD8+CD4-CCR7+CD45RA+ naive T cells. These TCRs come from a human donor in good health. Some libraries in this study had Jurkat cell RNA spiked in.

This clonotype was seen a handful of times. The rearrangement links TRBV6-5 to TRBJ1-2; D is possibly TRBD1 (5 bases). Trimming shortened V by 5 bases and J by 8 bases, and 21 bases separated the two germline ends. The CDR3 consists of 15 residues. Germline V gives CDR1 MNHEY, CDR2 SVGAGI. CDR3 bases: TGTGCCAGCAGTGCCCGGAGGGGTGTACCCGGGGGCTACACCTTC. It translates to CASSARRGVPGGYTF.

As for this clonotype: This may stem from a read error, because a much larger clone lies one nucleotide away. The rearrangement joins TRBV6-5 to TRBJ2-3; 8 bases are a match to TRBD1. The CDR3 extends over 14 amino acids. CDR1 MNHEY and CDR2 SVGAGI come from the germline V gene. CDR3 in DNA: TGTGCCAGCAGTTATACAGGGGGGACAGATACGCAGTGTTTT. This gives the protein CASSYTGGTDTQCF.

The V call is TRBV19, the J call TRBJ1-2, with D possibly matching TRBD1 (6 bases). V lost 4 bases and J 4 bases, leaving 19 bases between the germline ends. Looked up from germline, CDR1 is LNHDA and CDR2 is SQIVND (reference sequence). The CDR3 has 16 amino acids. CDR3 residues: CASSRRNRANIYGYTF. In DNA form, the CDR3 reads TGTGCCAGTAGTAGAAGAAACAGGGCGAATATCTATGGCTACACCTTC.

The chain combines TRBV7-2 with TRBJ2-3; D is uncertain. Germline assignment: CDR1 SGHTA and CDR2 FQGNSA. The CDR3 runs 16 residues. V was pared by 1 base and J by 0 bases, with 11 bases between. In DNA form, the CDR3 reads TGTGCCAGCAGCTTAGGCGCCGGGCCTAGCACAGATACGCAGTATTTT. Translating gives CASSLGAGPSTDTQYF.

This clonotype appeared a single time. The conserved final phenylalanine or tryptophan is absent from the CDR3, which likely points to a read error. The chain joins TRBV7-2 to TRBJ2-7, with 8 bases identical to TRBD2. CDR3 length: 15 residues. V was clipped by 5 bases and J by 0 bases; unmatched bases: 6. Germline CDR1 and CDR2: SGHTA and FQGNSA. CDR3 bases: TGTGCCAGCAGCCCCGGGGGGGGCGTCTCCTACGAGCAGTACTCC. Amino acid sequence: CASSPGGGVSYEQYS.

Many counts were recorded for this clonotype. The chain couples TRBV20-1 to TRBJ2-3; 12 bases align to TRBD1. The germline V gene encodes CDR1 DFQATT and CDR2 SNEGSKA (reference sequence). The CDR3 contains 17 residues. Losses at the gene ends were 5 bases for V and 0 bases for J; bases not matched to a gene: 9. DNA for the CDR3: TGCAGTGCTGGGACAGGGGGCGGCTACAGCAGCACAGATACGCAGTATTTT. Encoded protein: CSAGTGGGYSSTDTQYF.

The chain recombines TRBV4-3 with TRBJ2-2; 8 nucleotides line up with TRBD2. CDR1 is LGHNA and CDR2 is YSLEER in the germline V gene. This CDR3 comprises 16 residues. The J segment lost 5 bases and the V segment lost 0 bases, leaving 5 bases of the junction unmatched. The CDR3 sequence: CASSQDAGGLTGELFF. Written as DNA, the CDR3 is TGCGCCAGCAGCCAAGATGCGGGAGGATTGACCGGGGAGCTGTTTTTT.

This clonotype was observed a single time. A read error may explain this, as a much larger clone is one base away. The J gene is TRBJ2-3, the V gene TRBV7-2; maybe TRBD2 (5 bases). The V end lost 3 bases, the J end lost 5 bases, and 18 bases lay between the germline ends. Germline V CDR1 and CDR2: SGHTA, FQGNSA. The CDR3 covers 16 residues. The CDR3 nucleotides read TGTGCCAGCAGCTTTTGGGTCGGCGGGTATGGAGATACGCAGTATTTT. Its translation: CASSFWVGGYGDTQYF. The variable domain in full, with the rest retrieved from reference TRBV7-2 and TRBJ2-3, is GAGVSQSPSNKVTEKGKDVELRCDPISGHTALYWYRQSLGQGLEFLIYFQGNSAPDKSGLPSDRFSAERTGGSVSTLTIQRTQQEDSAVYLCASSFWVGGYGDTQYFGPGTRLTVL.

Turning to this clonotype: With a much larger clone just one base away, this may be a read error. The chain joins TRBV7-2 to TRBJ2-7; 7 nucleotides agree with TRBD1. The CDR3 sequence is 14 residues long. Germline values: CDR1 SGHTA, CDR2 FQGNSA. J gave up 10 bases and V 5 bases, and 14 bases lay outside the gene matches. Here the CDR3 reads CASSITGAWRDQYF. Written as DNA, the CDR3 is TGTGCCAGCAGCATTACAGGGGCTTGGCGCGACCAGTACTTC.

Points on this clonotype: One base away lies a much larger clone, so this may be a sequencing read error. The genes are TRBV28 and TRBJ2-3; D might be TRBD2 (5 bases). Deletions cut 10 bases from V and 2 bases from J, with 16 bases between. Looked up from germline, CDR1 is MDHEN and CDR2 is SYDVKM. The CDR3 loop spans 14 amino acids. CDR3 region: CATSRELATDTQYF. As DNA, the CDR3 is TGTGCCACCTCCCGGGAACTCGCCACAGATACGCAGTATTTT.

As concerns this clonotype: This may arise from a read error, as a much more abundant clone is one base away. The CDR3 carries no conserved terminal phenylalanine or tryptophan, so it likely arises from a read error. The chain links TRBV29-1 to TRBJ2-3, with TRBD2 as a possible D gene (5 bases). The CDR3 is 12 amino acids. V was cut by 2 bases and J by 6 bases, with 9 bases left in between. Germline V gene sequence: CDR1 SQVTM, CDR2 ANQGSEA. The CDR3 spells CSVELATDTQYL. In DNA form, the CDR3 reads TGCAGCGTTGAACTAGCCACCGATACGCAGTATCTT.

This chain connects TRBV5-6 to TRBJ2-3; no reliable D call. The ends were cut back, 1 base at V and 2 bases at J, with 11 bases in the middle. The germline V gene has CDR1 SGHDT and CDR2 YYEEEE. CDR3 size: 15 residues. In DNA, the CDR3 is TGTGCCAGCAGCTTGATCCCTAGTCCCACAGATACGCAGTATTTT. This sequence encodes CASSLIPSPTDTQYF.

This clonotype has ten or more counts. The V gene is TRBV7-8, the J gene TRBJ2-5; 9 bases map to TRBD1. Germline CDR1 SGHVS, CDR2 FQNEAQ. This CDR3 comprises 12 residues. The V and J ends lost 8 bases and 4 bases, in that order; junction bases with no gene match: 2. The CDR3 DNA reads TGTGCCAGCGGACAGGGGCTAGAGACCCAGTACTTC. Protein sequence: CASGQGLETQYF.

The genes are TRBV28 and TRBJ2-7, with 14 bases matching TRBD2. Germline CDR1 reads MDHEN; CDR2 reads SYDVKM. V lost 6 bases, J lost 2 bases, and 3 bases stayed unmatched. This CDR3 comprises 15 residues. This CDR3 reads CASRWTSGGTYEQYF. The CDR3 region has the DNA TGTGCCAGCAGATGGACTAGCGGGGGGACCTACGAGCAGTACTTC.

In its sample, this clonotype was seen once. This may come from a read error, since a much larger clone is one base off. This chain's CDR3 is CASSLGRVGRQETRYF. CDR3 DNA sequence: TGTGCCAGCAGCTTAGGCCGGGTTGGTCGGCAAGAGACCCGGTACTTC. The chain carries TRBV7-2 and TRBJ2-5, with no clear D. CDR1 is SGHTA, CDR2 FQGNSA, per germline. The CDR3 loop spans 16 amino acids.

To note about this clonotype: Without the conserved terminal phenylalanine or tryptophan, this CDR3 likely stems from a read error. The rearrangement uses TRBV4-1 and TRBJ2-7; a weak D match, TRBD1 (6 bases). The V gene's germline CDR1 is MGHRA and CDR2 YSYEKL. Trimming removed 1 base from V and 3 bases from J, with 16 bases in between. This CDR3 has 16 residues. CDR3 sequence reads: CASSQVPGAPDYEQYI. The CDR3 coding sequence is TGCGCCAGCAGCCAAGTTCCAGGGGCGCCGGACTACGAGCAGTACATC.

This clonotype was detected only a few times. The chain couples TRBV4-3 to TRBJ2-5, with D possibly TRBD2 on 6 matching bases. The CDR3 is made up of 14 amino acids. Trimming shortened V by 5 bases and J by 2 bases, and 12 bases separated the two germline ends. Per the germline V gene, CDR1 is LGHNA and CDR2 is YSLEER. The CDR3 sequence is CASSAGSRQETQYF. The CDR3 nucleotides read TGCGCCAGCAGCGCGGGGTCTAGACAAGAGACCCAGTACTTC.

This clonotype was observed many times. V and J are TRBV4-3 and TRBJ2-7; D is unclear. There are 13 residues in the CDR3. CDR1 is LGHNA, CDR2 YSLEER, per germline. The V and J ends lost 4 bases and 4 bases respectively, with 11 bases between them. This CDR3 reads CASSRNLGYEQYF. In DNA, the CDR3 is TGCGCCAGCAGCCGGAACCTGGGGTACGAGCAGTACTTC.

A remark on this clonotype: Given a much more abundant clone one base away, this may be a read error. This chain connects TRBV2 to TRBJ1-5, with 9 bases that match TRBD1. This CDR3 region has 16 residues. Per germline, CDR1 SNHLY and CDR2 FYNNEI. CDR3: CASSGTGKISNQPRHF. For the CDR3, the DNA is TGTGCCAGCAGCGGGACAGGGAAGATTAGCAATCAGCCCCGGCATTTT.